These T cell receptor beta chains were read from a single sample in a study of OX40 agonist ivuxolimab in advanced cancers. TCRdb's copy holds only in-frame clones and misses some; the assay was immunoSEQ multiplex PCR. The sample records around 67,000 clones, around nine tenths being singletons. Sequencing was performed on CD4+ or CD8+ T cells sorted from blood, taken in a trial of the OX40 agonist ivuxolimab. Receptor source: an adult with an advanced solid tumor such as melanoma, head and neck, liver or kidney cancer. CDR3s include the opening cysteine and the closing phenylalanine or tryptophan. A D gene is named only where the DNA matches it firmly. Clone size is stated in some rows and not others, as once, few, many or a class when expanded.

j_gene	d_gene	v_gene	abundance	CDR3nt	CDR3aa
TRBJ1-6	NA	TRBV7-8	NA	TGTGCCAGCAGAAAAGTGGGGCAGGAGAATTCACCCCTCCACTTT	CASRKVGQENSPLHF
TRBJ2-7	NA	TRBV10-2	NA	TGCGCCAGCTGCAGGCGGGCCTTGGACGAGCAGTACTTC	CASCRRALDEQYF
TRBJ2-5	NA	TRBV6-6	NA	TGTGCCAGCAGTACCCTGGCGCAGGGGGGAAAGACCCAGTACTTC	CASSTLAQGGKTQYF
TRBJ2-1	TRBD2	TRBV10-3	NA	TGTGCCATCAGTGACCCGGGGCTAGCGGGGGGGAATGAGCAGTTCTTC	CAISDPGLAGGNEQFF
TRBJ2-4	NA	TRBV5-1	NA	TGCGCCAGCAGCGAAGGAGGGACAGTCCAAAACATTCAGTACTTC	CASSEGGTVQNIQYF
TRBJ1-1	TRBD1	TRBV19	NA	TGTGCCAGCCGGACAGGGGGGTACATGAACACTGAAGCTTTCTTT	CASRTGGYMNTEAFF
TRBJ2-3	NA	TRBV18	NA	TGTGCCAGCTCACCTTCTGCCACAGATACGCAGTATTTT	CASSPSATDTQYF
TRBJ1-1	TRBD1	TRBV18	NA	TGTGCCAGCTCACGGACCGTGGACAGGGCCACTGAAGCTTTCTTT	CASSRTVDRATEAFF
TRBJ2-5	NA	TRBV28	NA	TGTGCCAGCAGTTTAACAAGGCGGAGTTTCCAAGAGACCCAGTACTTC	CASSLTRRSFQETQYF
TRBJ2-5	TRBD2	TRBV18	NA	TGTGCCAGCTCACCACCGGGACTAGCGGGACAAGAGACCCAGTACTTC	CASSPPGLAGQETQYF
TRBJ1-5	NA	TRBV7-7	NA	TGTGCCAGCAGCTCGACAGTCCGCAATCAGCCCCAGCATTTT	CASSSTVRNQPQHF
TRBJ2-2	NA	TRBV5-1	NA	TGCGCCAGCAGCTTGGGACAGACGAACACCGGGGAGCTGTTTTTT	CASSLGQTNTGELFF
TRBJ2-7	TRBD1	TRBV5-8	once	TGTGCCAGCAGCAATCCTGTCGGGACAGGGACCTACGAGCAGTACTTC	CASSNPVGTGTYEQYF
TRBJ2-3	TRBD2	TRBV6-5	NA	TGTGCCGGCAGGACCGGACTAGAGAGCACAGATACGCAGTATTTT	CAGRTGLESTDTQYF
TRBJ1-5	NA	TRBV2	NA	TGTGCCAGCAGTGATCAACAGGGTAACCCCAATCAGCCCCAGCATTTT	CASSDQQGNPNQPQHF
TRBJ2-1	NA	TRBV11-3	NA	TGTGCCAGCAGCTTTGGACGGTACAATGAGCAGTTCTTC	CASSFGRYNEQFF
TRBJ1-1	NA	TRBV5-4	NA	TGTGCCAGCAGCCAACGGGGGATCAACACTGAAGCTTTCTTT	CASSQRGINTEAFF
TRBJ1-6	TRBD1	TRBV4-3	NA	TGCGCCAGCAGCCAACTACTTCCGGGACAGGGTGATAATTCACCCCTCCACTTT	CASSQLLPGQGDNSPLHF
TRBJ2-7	TRBD1	TRBV18	NA	TGTGCCAGCTCACCGGGGACAGGGTACGAGCAGTACTTC	CASSPGTGYEQYF
TRBJ2-3	NA	TRBV28	NA	TGTGCCAGCAGTTTTAAACTAGCTTCAGCGTATTTT	CASSFKLASAYF
TRBJ1-5	TRBD1	TRBV9	NA	TGTGCCAGCAGCCCAGCGGACAGGGTCAATCAGCCCCAGCATTTT	CASSPADRVNQPQHF
TRBJ2-3	NA	TRBV11-3	NA	TGTGCCAGCAGCTTGGGCAGGGCTTCAGATACGCAGTATTTT	CASSLGRASDTQYF
TRBJ2-5	NA	TRBV19	few	TGTGCCAGTAAGGGGGTCAGAGAGACCCAGTACTTC	CASKGVRETQYF
TRBJ2-1	TRBD2	TRBV7-2	NA	TGTGCCAGTCGACTAGCGGGCTACAATGAGCAGTTCTTC	CASRLAGYNEQFF
TRBJ1-5	TRBD1	TRBV5-1	once	TGCGCCAGCAGCCCGACAGGGGGCCCGCATCAGCCCCAGCATTTT	CASSPTGGPHQPQHF
TRBJ1-4	NA	TRBV30	NA	TGTGCCTGGGGGGGTAGTGAAAAACTGTTTTTT	CAWGGSEKLFF
TRBJ2-3	NA	TRBV6-1	NA	TGTGCCAGCAGTGACCCGGGTGGGGGTGCAGATACGCAGTATTTT	CASSDPGGGADTQYF
TRBJ1-2	TRBD1	TRBV19	once	TGTGCCAGTAGCCGGACAGGGAGGGACTATGGCTACACCTTC	CASSRTGRDYGYTF